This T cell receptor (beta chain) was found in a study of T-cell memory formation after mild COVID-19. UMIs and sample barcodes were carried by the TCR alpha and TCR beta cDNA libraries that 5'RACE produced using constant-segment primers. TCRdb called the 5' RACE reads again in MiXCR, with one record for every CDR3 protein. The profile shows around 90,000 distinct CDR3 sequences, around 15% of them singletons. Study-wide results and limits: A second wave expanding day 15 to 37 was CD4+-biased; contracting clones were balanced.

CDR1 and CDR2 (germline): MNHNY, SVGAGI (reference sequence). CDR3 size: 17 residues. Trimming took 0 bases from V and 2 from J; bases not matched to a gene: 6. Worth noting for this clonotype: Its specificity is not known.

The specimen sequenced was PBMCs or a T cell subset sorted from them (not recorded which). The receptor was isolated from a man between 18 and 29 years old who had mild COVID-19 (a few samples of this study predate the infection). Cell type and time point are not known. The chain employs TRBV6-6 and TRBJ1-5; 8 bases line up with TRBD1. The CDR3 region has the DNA TGTGCCAGCAGTTACTCGAGCAGGGGGCGCGGCAATCAGCCCCAGCATTTT. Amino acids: CASSYSSRGRGNQPQHF.